This TCR beta chain appears in the sequencing data of a study of cytomegalovirus exposure and HLA in healthy donors. Study overall: Unique TCR beta sequences numbering 120 million or so came from approximately 180 million T cells in an earlier analysis. General study findings and limits: TRBV6-2, TRBV6-3 and some other V segments were excluded as indistinguishable. HLA-A and HLA-B allele assignments for most subjects were reportedly predicted accurately using TCR beta sequences.

This clone was recorded a few times. Its antigen remains unidentified. The PCR was carried out with 60 Vbeta primers and 13 Jbeta primers. The repertoire was sequenced with immunoSEQ multiplex PCR; TCRdb's copy has only in-frame clones and lacks some. Of about 98,000 clones in the sample, approximately 74% were seen once. The CDR3 loop spans 16 amino acids. CDR1 is SGHDN and CDR2 is FVKESK in the germline V gene. V lost 0 bases and J lost 4; bases outside the gene matches: 8. The sequence came from a male donor in good health and CMV-seronegative. This chain uses TRBV14 with TRBJ1-1, with 7 positions matching TRBD1. Source material: PBMCs. Here the CDR3 DNA reads TGTGCCAGCAGCCAAGATCTTGGGACAGTTTTCACTGAAGCTTTCTTT. This translates into CASSQDLGTVFTEAFF.